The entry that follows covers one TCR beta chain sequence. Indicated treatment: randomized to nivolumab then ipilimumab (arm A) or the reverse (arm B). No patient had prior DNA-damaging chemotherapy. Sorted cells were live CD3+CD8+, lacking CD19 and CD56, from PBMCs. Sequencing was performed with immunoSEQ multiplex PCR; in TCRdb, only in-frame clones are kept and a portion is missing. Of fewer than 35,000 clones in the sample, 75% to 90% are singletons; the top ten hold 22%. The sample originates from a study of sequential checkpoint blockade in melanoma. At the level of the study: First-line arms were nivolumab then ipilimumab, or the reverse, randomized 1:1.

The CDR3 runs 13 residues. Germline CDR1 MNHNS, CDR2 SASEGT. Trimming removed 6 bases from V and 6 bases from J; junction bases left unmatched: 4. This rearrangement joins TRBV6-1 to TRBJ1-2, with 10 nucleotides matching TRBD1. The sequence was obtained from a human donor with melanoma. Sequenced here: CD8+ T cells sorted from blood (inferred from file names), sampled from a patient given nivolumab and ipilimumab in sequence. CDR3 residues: CASRRQGANGYTF. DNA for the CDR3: TGTGCCAGCAGAAGACAGGGGGCTAATGGCTACACCTTC.